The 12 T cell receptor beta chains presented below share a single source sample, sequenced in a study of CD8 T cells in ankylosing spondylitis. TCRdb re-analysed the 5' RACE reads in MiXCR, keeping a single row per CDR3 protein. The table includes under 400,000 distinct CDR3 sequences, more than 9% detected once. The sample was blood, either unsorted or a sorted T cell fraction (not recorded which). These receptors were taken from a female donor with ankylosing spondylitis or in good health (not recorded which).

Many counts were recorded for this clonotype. The CDR3 DNA is TGTGCCAGCAGCCAACCGGCTAGCAGGGCAGATACGCAGTATTTT. It yields the protein CASSQPASRADTQYF. This sequence joins TRBV4-2 and TRBJ2-3; D assignment may be TRBD1 or TRBD2 (5 bases each). CDR1 and CDR2 (germline): LGHNA, YNFKEQ. Trimming cost V 2 bases and J 4 bases, with 13 bases left between them. The CDR3 sequence is 15 residues long.

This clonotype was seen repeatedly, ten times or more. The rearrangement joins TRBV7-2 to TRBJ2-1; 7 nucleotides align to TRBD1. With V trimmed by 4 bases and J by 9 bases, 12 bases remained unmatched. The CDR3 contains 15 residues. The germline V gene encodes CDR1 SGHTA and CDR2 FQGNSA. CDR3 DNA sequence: TGTGCCAGCAGCTGGGGGACAGCTCTTCGAAGTGAGCAGTTCTTC. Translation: CASSWGTALRSEQFF.

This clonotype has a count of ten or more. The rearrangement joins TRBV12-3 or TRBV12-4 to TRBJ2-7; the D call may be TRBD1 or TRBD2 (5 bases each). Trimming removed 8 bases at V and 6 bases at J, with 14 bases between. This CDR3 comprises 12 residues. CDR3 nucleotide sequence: TGTGCCAGCTCCATGAGAGGGGTCGAGCAGTACTTC. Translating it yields CASSMRGVEQYF.

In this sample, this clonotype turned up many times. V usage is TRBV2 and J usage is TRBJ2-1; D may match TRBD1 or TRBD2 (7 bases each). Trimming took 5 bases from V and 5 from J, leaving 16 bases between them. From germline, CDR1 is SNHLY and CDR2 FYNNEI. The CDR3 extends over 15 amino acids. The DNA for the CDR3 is TGTGCCAGCAGTCCTCGACAGGGAGGGCACAATGAGCAGTTCTTC. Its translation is CASSPRQGGHNEQFF.

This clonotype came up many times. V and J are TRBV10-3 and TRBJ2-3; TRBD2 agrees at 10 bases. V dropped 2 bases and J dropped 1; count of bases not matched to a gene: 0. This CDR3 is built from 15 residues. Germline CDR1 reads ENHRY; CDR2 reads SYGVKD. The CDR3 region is CAISEGTSGTDTQYF. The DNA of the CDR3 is TGTGCCATCAGTGAGGGGACTAGCGGCACAGATACGCAGTATTTT.

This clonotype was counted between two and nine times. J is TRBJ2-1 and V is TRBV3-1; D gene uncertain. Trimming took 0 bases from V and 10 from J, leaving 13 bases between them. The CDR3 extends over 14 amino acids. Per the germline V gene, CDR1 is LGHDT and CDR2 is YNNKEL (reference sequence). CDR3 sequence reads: CASSQETTVIEQFF. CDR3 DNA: TGTGCCAGCAGCCAAGAGACGACGGTCATCGAGCAGTTCTTC.

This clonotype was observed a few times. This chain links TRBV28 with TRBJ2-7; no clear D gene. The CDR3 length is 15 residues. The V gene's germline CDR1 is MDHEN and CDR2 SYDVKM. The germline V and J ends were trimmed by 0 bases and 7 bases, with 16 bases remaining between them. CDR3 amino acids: CASSLWFAKVGEQYF. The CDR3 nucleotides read TGTGCCAGCAGTTTATGGTTTGCCAAAGTCGGTGAGCAGTACTTC. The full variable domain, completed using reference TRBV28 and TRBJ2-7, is DVKVTQSSRYLVKRTGEKVFLECVQDMDHENMFWYRQDPGLGLRLIYFSYDVKMKEKGDIPEGYSVSREKKERFSLILESASTNQTSMYLCASSLWFAKVGEQYFGPGTRLTVT.

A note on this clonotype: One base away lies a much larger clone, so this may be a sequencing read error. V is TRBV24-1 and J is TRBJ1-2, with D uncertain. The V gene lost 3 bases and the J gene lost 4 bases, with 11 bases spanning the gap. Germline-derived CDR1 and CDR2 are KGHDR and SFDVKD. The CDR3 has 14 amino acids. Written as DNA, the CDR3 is TGTGCCACCAGTGATACCACCTTCGCCTATGGCTACACCTTC. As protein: CATSDTTFAYGYTF.

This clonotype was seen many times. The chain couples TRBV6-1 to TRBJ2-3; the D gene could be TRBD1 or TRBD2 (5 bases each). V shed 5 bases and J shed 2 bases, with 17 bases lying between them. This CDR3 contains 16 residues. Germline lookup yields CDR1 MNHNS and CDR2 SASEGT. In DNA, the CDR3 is TGTGCCAGCAGTCGGGGCATGGGAGTACACACAGATACGCAGTATTTT. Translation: CASSRGMGVHTDTQYF.

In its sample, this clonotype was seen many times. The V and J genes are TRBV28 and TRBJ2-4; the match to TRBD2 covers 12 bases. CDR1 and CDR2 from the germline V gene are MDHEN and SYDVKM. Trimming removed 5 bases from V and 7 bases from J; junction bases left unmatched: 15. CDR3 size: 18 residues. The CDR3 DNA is TGTGCCAGCAGTCCTAGCGGGAGGGCCGGGCTCTTCTCCAACATTCAGTACTTC. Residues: CASSPSGRAGLFSNIQYF.

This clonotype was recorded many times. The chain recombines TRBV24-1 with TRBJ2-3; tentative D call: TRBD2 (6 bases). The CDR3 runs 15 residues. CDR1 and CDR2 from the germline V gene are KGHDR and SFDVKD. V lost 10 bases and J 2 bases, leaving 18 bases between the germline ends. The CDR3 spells CATSTGGDLTDTQYF. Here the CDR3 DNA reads TGTGCCACTTCGACTGGCGGGGATCTCACAGATACGCAGTATTTT.

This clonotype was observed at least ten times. The CDR3 loop reads CATSDGVTGELFF. The CDR3 coding sequence is TGTGCCACCAGTGACGGGGTCACCGGGGAGCTGTTTTTT. This chain uses TRBV24-1 with TRBJ2-2, with D tentatively TRBD2 (5 bases). The germline gives CDR1 KGHDR, CDR2 SFDVKD. The CDR3 spans 13 residues. V was cut by 4 bases and J by 4 bases, with 6 bases left in between.